What follows are 13 T cell receptor beta chains derived from one specimen sequenced in a study of neurological immune-mediated disorders. In TCRdb, the 5' RACE reads were re-called with MiXCR into one record per CDR3 protein. The data hold approximately 59,000 distinct CDR3 sequences, with around 5.1% observed a single time. Sequenced sample: PBMCs. Source of these receptors: a human donor with multiple sclerosis. The donor label of this sample is uncertain.

This clonotype was seen repeatedly, ten times or more. The rearrangement uses TRBV9 and TRBJ1-6, with D possibly matching TRBD1 (5 bases). V lost 0 bases and J lost 14, with 15 bases in between. Germline V gives CDR1 SGDLS, CDR2 YYNGEE. The CDR3 extends over 14 amino acids. The DNA of the CDR3 is TGTGCCAGCAGCGTAGGTCGGGGCGAGACGACCCTCCACTTT. It specifies CASSVGRGETTLHF.

This clonotype was recorded many times. The rearrangement joins TRBV5-1 to TRBJ1-1; no definite D call. Germline values: CDR1 SGHRS, CDR2 YFSETQ. CDR3 length equals 15 residues. V was shortened by 5 bases and J by 3 bases, with 17 bases between the two germline ends. This CDR3 reads CASSPTVTPDTEAFF. For the CDR3, the DNA is TGCGCCAGCAGTCCAACAGTCACACCCGACACTGAAGCTTTCTTT.

In this sample, this clonotype turned up many times. The chain is built from TRBV19 and TRBJ1-1; D might be TRBD1 (6 bases). The ends were cut back, 7 bases at V and 0 bases at J, with 9 bases in the middle. The CDR3 spans 13 residues. Germline V gene lookup returns CDR1 LNHDA and CDR2 SQIVND (reference sequence). CDR3 in DNA: TGTGCCAGTACCAGGGGCCTGAACACTGAAGCTTTCTTT. Translating gives CASTRGLNTEAFF.

The chain recombines TRBV5-1 with TRBJ2-5; D is perhaps TRBD2 (6 bases). V was cut by 3 bases and J by 5 bases, with 11 bases left in between. CDR1 is SGHRS and CDR2 is YFSETQ in the germline V gene. The CDR3 is made up of 13 amino acids. The CDR3 region is CASSSDREETQYF. In DNA form, the CDR3 reads TGCGCCAGCAGCTCAGACCGGGAGGAGACCCAGTACTTC.

This clonotype was found many times. The rearrangement uses TRBV20-1 and TRBJ2-1; the match to TRBD2 covers 9 bases. The CDR3 sequence is 16 residues long. The V segment lost 1 base and the J segment 1 base; nucleotides outside the gene matches: 5. Germline loops: CDR1 DFQATT, CDR2 SNEGSKA (reference sequence). CDR3 in amino acids: CSARGSSGGSYNEQFF. Written as DNA, the CDR3 is TGCAGTGCTAGAGGAAGTAGCGGGGGATCCTACAATGAGCAGTTCTTC.

This clonotype was counted ten times or more. The rearrangement uses TRBV7-6 and TRBJ2-7, with D perhaps matching TRBD1 (6 bases). Trimming removed 5 bases from V and 2 bases from J, with 19 bases in between. The CDR3 is 16 residues long. Looked up from germline, CDR1 is SGHVS and CDR2 is FNYEAQ. CDR3 coding DNA: TGTGCCAGCAGCCAGGTGCTTGGGCAGGGGCCCTACGAGCAGTACTTC. It yields the protein CASSQVLGQGPYEQYF.

In its sample, this clonotype was seen many times. CDR3 in amino acids: CASSIGGAPYEQYF. The CDR3 nucleotides are TGCGCCAGCAGCATCGGGGGGGCTCCGTACGAGCAGTACTTC. The chain combines TRBV5-1 with TRBJ2-7; 8 nucleotides align to TRBD2. The ends lost 4 bases at V and 4 bases at J; junction bases unmatched: 7. Germline CDR1 and CDR2: SGHRS and YFSETQ. The CDR3 contains 14 residues.

This clonotype was recorded at least ten times. This chain links TRBV20-1 with TRBJ1-1, with 7 bases identical to TRBD1. The J segment lost 6 bases and the V segment lost 0 bases, leaving 4 bases of the junction unmatched. The CDR3 contains 13 residues. Germline V lookup: CDR1 DFQATT, CDR2 SNEGSKA (reference sequence). CDR3 in DNA: TGCAGTGCTAGAGATCAGGGGGAAGCTGAAGCTTTCTTT. It translates to CSARDQGEAEAFF.

This clonotype occurred many times. The chain has TRBV5-6 and TRBJ2-2; TRBD1 matches at 11 bases. The CDR3 contains 17 residues. The germline CDR1 and CDR2 sequences are SGHDT and YYEEEE. V lost 3 bases and J lost 7; bases outside the gene matches: 11. The CDR3 nucleotides are TGTGCCAGCAGCTGGCTCCGGACAGGGGGCGCGGACGGGGAGCTGTTTTTT. Protein product: CASSWLRTGGADGELFF.

This clonotype was seen repeatedly, ten times or more. For the CDR3, the DNA is TGCGCCAGCAGCTTGGTGGACAAAATGGTTGATGGCTACACCTTC. Translating gives CASSLVDKMVDGYTF. This chain connects TRBV5-1 to TRBJ1-2; TRBD1 is a possible D gene (5 bases). V lost 0 bases, J lost 6 bases, and 15 bases lay in between. This CDR3 has 15 residues. The germline gives CDR1 SGHRS, CDR2 YFSETQ.

This clonotype was seen many times. The CDR3 is CSAKTSGATTYNEQFF. The DNA for the CDR3 is TGCAGTGCTAAGACTAGCGGGGCCACAACCTACAATGAGCAGTTCTTC. The rearrangement uses TRBV20-1 and TRBJ2-1, with 11 bases aligning to TRBD2. This CDR3 comprises 16 residues. The V gene's germline CDR1 is DFQATT and CDR2 SNEGSKA (reference sequence). V shed 4 bases and J 2 bases; nucleotides not matched to a gene: 7.

This clonotype was picked up many times. The rearrangement uses TRBV3-1 and TRBJ1-1; 8 bases map to TRBD1. Trimming cost V 4 bases and J 3 bases; bases outside gene matches: 4. The germline V gene has CDR1 LGHDT and CDR2 YNNKEL (reference sequence). The CDR3 is made up of 14 amino acids. CDR3 sequence: CASSPQGDHTEAFF. The DNA for the CDR3 is TGTGCCAGCAGCCCACAGGGGGATCACACTGAAGCTTTCTTT.

This clonotype appeared many times. The chain has TRBV7-8 and TRBJ1-1; possible D gene TRBD1, 6 bases. Germline-derived CDR1 and CDR2 are SGHVS and FQNEAQ. V was trimmed by 3 bases and J by 5 bases, leaving 13 bases between them. The CDR3 length is 14 residues. The chain's CDR3 is CASSFRGVGTEAFF. CDR3 bases: TGTGCCAGCAGCTTCAGGGGCGTTGGAACTGAAGCTTTCTTT. Full variable domain (outside the CDR3, taken from reference TRBV7-8 and TRBJ1-1): GAGVSQSPRYKVAKRGQDVALRCDPISGHVSLFWYQQALGQGPEFLTYFQNEAQLDKSGLPSDRFFAERPEGSVSTLKIQRTQQEDSAVYLCASSFRGVGTEAFFGQGTRLTVV.